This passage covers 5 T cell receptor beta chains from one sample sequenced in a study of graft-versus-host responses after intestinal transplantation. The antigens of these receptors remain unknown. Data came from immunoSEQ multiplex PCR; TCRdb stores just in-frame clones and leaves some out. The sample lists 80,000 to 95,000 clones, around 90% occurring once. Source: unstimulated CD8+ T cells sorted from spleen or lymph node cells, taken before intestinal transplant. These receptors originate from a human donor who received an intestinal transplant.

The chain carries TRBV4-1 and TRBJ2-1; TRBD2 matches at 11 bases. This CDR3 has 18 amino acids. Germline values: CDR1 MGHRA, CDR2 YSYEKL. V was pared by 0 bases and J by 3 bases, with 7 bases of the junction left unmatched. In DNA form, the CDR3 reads TGCGCCAGCAGCCAAGACGCGGGACTAGCGGCTTTCTACAATGAGCAGTTCTTC. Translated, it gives CASSQDAGLAAFYNEQFF.

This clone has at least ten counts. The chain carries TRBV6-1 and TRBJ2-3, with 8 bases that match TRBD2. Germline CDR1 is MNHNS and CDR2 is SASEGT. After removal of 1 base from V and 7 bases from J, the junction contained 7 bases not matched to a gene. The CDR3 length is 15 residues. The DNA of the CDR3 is TGTGCCAGCAGTGAAGGCCCAGCGGGGGTAAATACGCAGTATTTT. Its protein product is CASSEGPAGVNTQYF.

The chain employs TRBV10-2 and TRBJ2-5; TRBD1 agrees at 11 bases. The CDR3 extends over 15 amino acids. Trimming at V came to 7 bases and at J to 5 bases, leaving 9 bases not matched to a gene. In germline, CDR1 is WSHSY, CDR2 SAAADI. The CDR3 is CASKWTGGDLETQYF. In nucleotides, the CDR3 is TGCGCCAGCAAATGGACAGGGGGCGATTTGGAGACCCAGTACTTC.

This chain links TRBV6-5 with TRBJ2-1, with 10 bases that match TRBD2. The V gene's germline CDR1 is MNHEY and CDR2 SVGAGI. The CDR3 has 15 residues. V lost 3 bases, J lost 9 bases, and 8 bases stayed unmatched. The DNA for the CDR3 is TGTGCCAGCAGTTATTCGGCTAGCGGGGGTTTTGAGCAGTTCTTC. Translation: CASSYSASGGFEQFF.

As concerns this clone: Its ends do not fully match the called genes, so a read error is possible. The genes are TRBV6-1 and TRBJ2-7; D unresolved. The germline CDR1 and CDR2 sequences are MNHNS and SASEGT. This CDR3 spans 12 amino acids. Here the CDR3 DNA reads TGTGCCAGCCGGGCCTCGACCTACGGGCAGTACTTC. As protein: CASRASTYGQYF.